The 19 T cell receptor beta chains below come from one sample, sequenced in a study of control samples from healthy donors and cancer patients. Profiling relied on immunoSEQ multiplex PCR, and the TCRdb table lists in-frame clones only, not all of them. The repertoire holds about 120,000 clones, with about 89% as singletons. Sequencing was performed on blood. The receptor source for this set is a man in his sixties in good health.

The chain couples TRBV4-2 to TRBJ2-7; D is unclear. V was trimmed by 3 bases and J by 2 bases, leaving 5 bases between them. The CDR3 length is 12 residues. Germline V gene data show CDR1 as LGHNA and CDR2 as YNFKEQ. CDR3 DNA: TGTGCCAGCAGCCACTCCACCTACGAGCAGTACTTC. It codes for CASSHSTYEQYF.

The V call is TRBV3-1 (or the pseudogene TRBV3-2), the J call TRBJ1-5, with D perhaps matching TRBD1 (5 bases). The CDR3 length is 13 residues. Trimming took 5 bases from V and 5 from J, leaving 10 bases between them. The germline V gene has CDR1 LGHDT and CDR2 YNNKEL (reference sequence). The CDR3 sequence: CASSGARDQPQHF. The CDR3 DNA is TGTGCCAGCAGCGGGGCCCGGGATCAGCCCCAGCATTTT.

The rearrangement links TRBV24-1 to TRBJ2-7; D gene ambiguous. Germline lookup yields CDR1 KGHDR and CDR2 SFDVKD. The germline V and J ends were trimmed by 3 bases and 4 bases, with 15 bases remaining between them. The CDR3 has 15 residues. CDR3 sequence reads: CATSDPRLGSYEQYF. The CDR3 nucleotides read TGTGCCACCAGTGATCCTCGCCTAGGCTCTTACGAGCAGTACTTC.

This clone showed up just once. The chain couples TRBV19 to TRBJ2-1; a weak D match, TRBD1 (6 bases). The CDR3 sequence is 15 residues long. The germline CDR1 and CDR2 sequences are LNHDA and SQIVND (reference sequence). V dropped 6 bases and J dropped 5 bases, with 17 bases sitting between them. CDR3 DNA: TGTGCCAGTAGCACAGGGCTTGGGAACAACAATGAGCAGTTCTTC. Amino acid sequence: CASSTGLGNNNEQFF. Filled out from reference TRBV19 and TRBJ2-1, the complete variable domain reads DGGITQSPKYLFRKEGQNVTLSCEQNLNHDAMYWYRQDPGQGLRLIYYSQIVNDFQKGDIAEGYSVSREKKESFPLTVTSAQKNPTAFYLCASSTGLGNNNEQFFGPGTRLTVL.

The chain joins TRBV19 to TRBJ1-2, with D possibly TRBD1 on 5 matching bases. Germline loops: CDR1 LNHDA, CDR2 SQIVND (reference sequence). V lost 5 bases and J 8 bases, leaving 15 bases between the germline ends. The CDR3 runs to 13 residues. CDR3 region: CASSGGTPGGYTF. In DNA form, the CDR3 reads TGTGCCAGTAGTGGGGGGACCCCCGGCGGCTACACCTTC.

V gene TRBV7-3 combines with J gene TRBJ2-7, with D possibly TRBD1 on 5 matching bases. CDR1 and CDR2 from the germline V gene are SGHTA and FQGTGA. The CDR3 has 15 amino acids. Trimming shortened V by 5 bases and J by 1 base, and 15 bases separated the two germline ends. The CDR3 coding sequence is TGTGCCAGCAGCCTTAATGGGGCGCCGTCCTACGAGCAGTACTTC. Protein product: CASSLNGAPSYEQYF.

This chain uses TRBV19 with TRBJ1-5, with 8 bases fitting TRBD1. The ends lost 0 bases at V and 1 base at J; junction bases unmatched: 5. The CDR3 length is 17 residues. Germline-derived CDR1 and CDR2 are LNHDA and SQIVND (reference sequence). The chain's CDR3 is CASSIDGQGWSNQPQHF. The CDR3 nucleotides are TGTGCCAGTAGTATAGATGGACAGGGCTGGAGCAATCAGCCCCAGCATTTT. The full variable domain, its missing parts supplied by reference TRBV19 and TRBJ1-5, is DGGITQSPKYLFRKEGQNVTLSCEQNLNHDAMYWYRQDPGQGLRLIYYSQIVNDFQKGDIAEGYSVSREKKESFPLTVTSAQKNPTAFYLCASSIDGQGWSNQPQHFGDGTRLSIL.

CDR3 bases: TGTGCCAGCAGACCCGGAGGCGGGGAGCTGTTTTTT. Translation gives CASRPGGGELFF. This sequence joins TRBV28 and TRBJ2-2, with D possibly matching TRBD2 (5 bases). Trimming pared 6 bases from V and 7 bases from J, leaving 9 bases between. The germline CDR1 and CDR2 sequences are MDHEN and SYDVKM. There are 12 residues in the CDR3.

This rearrangement joins TRBV9 to TRBJ1-3; possible D gene TRBD1, 5 bases. The CDR3 covers 15 residues. CDR1 is SGDLS and CDR2 is YYNGEE in the germline V gene. V shed 0 bases and J shed 3 bases, with 10 bases lying between them. CDR3 nucleotide sequence: TGTGCCAGCAGCGTAGGTGAGGGGATTGGAAACACCATATATTTT. It is translated as CASSVGEGIGNTIYF.

V gene TRBV7-2 combines with J gene TRBJ1-1; 8 bases are shared with TRBD1. The V and J ends lost 1 base and 4 bases, in that order; junction bases with no gene match: 5. Germline CDR1 SGHTA, CDR2 FQGNSA. The CDR3 is 15 amino acids. CDR3 nucleotides: TGTGCCAGCAGCTTAGATCCAGGGGGCGTCACTGAAGCTTTCTTT. Translating it yields CASSLDPGGVTEAFF. Drawing the rest from reference TRBV7-2 and TRBJ1-1, the complete variable domain is GAGVSQSPSNKVTEKGKDVELRCDPISGHTALYWYRQSLGQGLEFLIYFQGNSAPDKSGLPSDRFSAERTGGSVSTLTIQRTQQEDSAVYLCASSLDPGGVTEAFFGQGTRLTVV.

The rearrangement uses TRBV6-2 or TRBV6-3 and TRBJ1-2; D call uncertain. The CDR3 covers 14 residues. Germline V gene sequence: CDR1 MNHEY, CDR2 SVGEGT. Between the trimmed V and J ends, which lost 2 bases and 1 base, there was a span of 8 bases. CDR3: CASSYGGDNYGYTF. The CDR3 DNA follows: TGTGCCAGCAGTTACGGCGGGGATAACTATGGCTACACCTTC.

This sequence joins TRBV7-2 and TRBJ2-2; 11 nucleotides line up with TRBD2. The CDR3 has 17 residues. V shed 5 bases, J shed 4 bases, and the junction held 9 bases outside the gene matches. Per germline, CDR1 SGHTA and CDR2 FQGNSA. CDR3 residues: CASSQKTGLAATGELFF. The CDR3 coding sequence is TGTGCCAGCAGCCAGAAGACGGGACTAGCGGCCACCGGGGAGCTGTTTTTT.

V is TRBV6-5 and J is TRBJ1-5; D is unclear. The V and J ends lost 10 bases and 0 bases respectively, with 10 bases between them. CDR1 and CDR2 (germline): MNHEY, SVGAGI. The CDR3 is made up of 13 amino acids. For the CDR3, the DNA is TGTGCCACCATTACAATTAGCAATCAGCCCCAGCATTTT. This encodes CATITISNQPQHF.

This CDR3 reads CAWSRGNNQPQHF. The CDR3 DNA follows: TGTGCCTGGAGCAGGGGGAACAATCAGCCCCAGCATTTT. The chain joins TRBV30 to TRBJ1-5; 7 bases agree with TRBD1. With V trimmed by 3 bases and J by 3 bases, 2 bases remained unmatched. This CDR3 region has 13 residues. CDR1 and CDR2 from the germline V gene are GTSNPN and SVGIG (reference sequence).

The chain carries TRBV30 and TRBJ1-5; D not resolved. V was cut by 2 bases and J by 4 bases, with 18 bases left in between. The germline gives CDR1 GTSNPN, CDR2 SVGIG (reference sequence). The CDR3 is 16 residues long. CDR3 bases: TGTGCCTGGAGTTTCGGACGTAGTGTCCAGAATCAGCCCCAGCATTTT. This sequence encodes CAWSFGRSVQNQPQHF.

V usage is TRBV7-9 and J usage is TRBJ2-7, with D perhaps TRBD1 (6 bases). Deletions cut 2 bases from V and 2 bases from J, with 19 bases between. This CDR3 is 17 amino acids long. In germline, CDR1 is SEHNR, CDR2 FQNEAQ (reference sequence). The CDR3 protein is CASSLTALGAKTYEQYF. DNA of the CDR3: TGTGCCAGCAGCTTAACTGCCCTGGGGGCTAAAACCTACGAGCAGTACTTC.

V gene TRBV18 combines with J gene TRBJ2-7; a weak D match, TRBD2 (6 bases). CDR1 KGHSH and CDR2 LQKENI come from the germline V gene. V lost 8 bases and J 7 bases, leaving 15 bases between the germline ends. This CDR3 is built from 12 residues. This chain's CDR3 is CASHGAGWEQYF. In nucleotides, the CDR3 is TGTGCCAGCCACGGAGCGGGTTGGGAGCAGTACTTC. Full variable domain (rest looked up from reference TRBV18 and TRBJ2-7): NAGVMQNPRHLVRRRGQEARLRCSPMKGHSHVYWYRQLPEEGLKFMVYLQKENIIDESGMPKERFSAEFPKEGPSILRIQQVVRGDSAAYFCASHGAGWEQYFGPGTRLTVT.

The gene calls are TRBV7-9 and TRBJ2-3, with TRBD2 identical over 12 bases. There are 14 residues in the CDR3. V trimming: 4 bases; J trimming: 4 bases; junction bases outside the gene matches: 0. Germline assignment: CDR1 SEHNR and CDR2 FQNEAQ (reference sequence). This CDR3 reads CASSSSGGADTQYF. The CDR3 DNA reads TGTGCCAGCAGCTCTAGCGGGGGGGCAGATACGCAGTATTTT.

The chain recombines TRBV7-9 with TRBJ2-5; possibly TRBD2 for D (6 bases). Per germline, CDR1 SEHNR and CDR2 FQNEAQ (reference sequence). Trimming pared 1 base from V and 1 base from J, leaving 10 bases between. This CDR3 has 15 amino acids. Written as DNA, the CDR3 is TGTGCCAGCAGCTTAGATGGGGGGTCCCAAGAGACCCAGTACTTC. It specifies CASSLDGGSQETQYF.